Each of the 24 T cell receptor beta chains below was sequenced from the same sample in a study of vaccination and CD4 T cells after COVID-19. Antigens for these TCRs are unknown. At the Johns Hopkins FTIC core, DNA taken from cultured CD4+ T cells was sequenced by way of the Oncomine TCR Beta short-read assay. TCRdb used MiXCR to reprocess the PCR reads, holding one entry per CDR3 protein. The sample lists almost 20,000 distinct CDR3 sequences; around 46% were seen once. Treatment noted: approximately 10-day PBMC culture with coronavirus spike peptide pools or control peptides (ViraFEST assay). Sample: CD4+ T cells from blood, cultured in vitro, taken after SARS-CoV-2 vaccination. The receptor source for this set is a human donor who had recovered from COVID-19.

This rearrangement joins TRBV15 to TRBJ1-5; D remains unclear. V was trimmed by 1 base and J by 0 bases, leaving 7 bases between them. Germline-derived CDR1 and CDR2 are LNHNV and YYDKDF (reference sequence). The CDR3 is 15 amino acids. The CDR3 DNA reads TGTGCCACCAGCAGAGGAGGCACTAGCAATCAGCCCCAGCATTTT. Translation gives CATSRGGTSNQPQHF.

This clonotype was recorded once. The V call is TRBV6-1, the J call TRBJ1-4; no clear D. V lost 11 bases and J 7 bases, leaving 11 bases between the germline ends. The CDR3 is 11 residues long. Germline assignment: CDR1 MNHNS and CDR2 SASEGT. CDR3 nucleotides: TGTGCCGCCCGTAGGAGTGAAAAACTGTTTTTT. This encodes CAARRSEKLFF.

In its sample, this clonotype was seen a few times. The CDR3 sequence: CAIQVDYSPLHF. The CDR3 DNA follows: TGTGCCATACAGGTTGATTACTCACCCCTCCACTTT. The chain uses TRBV7-2 and TRBJ1-6; TRBD1 is a possible D gene (5 bases). The CDR3 consists of 12 residues. Per the germline V gene, CDR1 is SGHTA and CDR2 is FQGNSA. The V and J ends lost 10 bases and 10 bases respectively, with 14 bases between them.

CDR3 bases: TGTGCCATCAGGACCGGAGGGGGGACCGGGGAGCTGTTTTTT. As protein: CAIRTGGGTGELFF. The V gene is TRBV10-3, the J gene TRBJ2-2, with D perhaps TRBD1 or TRBD2 (6 bases each). Germline-derived CDR1 and CDR2 are ENHRY and SYGVKD. The CDR3 has 14 residues. V dropped 6 bases and J dropped 5 bases, with 13 bases sitting between them.

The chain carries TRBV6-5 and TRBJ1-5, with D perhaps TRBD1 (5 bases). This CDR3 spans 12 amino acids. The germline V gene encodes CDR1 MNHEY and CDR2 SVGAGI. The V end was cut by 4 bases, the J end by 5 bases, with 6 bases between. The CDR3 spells CASSLTDQPQHF. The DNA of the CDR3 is TGTGCCAGCAGTTTGACAGATCAGCCCCAGCATTTT.

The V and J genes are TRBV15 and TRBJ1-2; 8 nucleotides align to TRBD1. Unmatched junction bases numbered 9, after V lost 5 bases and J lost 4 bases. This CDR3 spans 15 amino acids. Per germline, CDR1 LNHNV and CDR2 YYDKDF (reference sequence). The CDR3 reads CATSPLDRATYGYTF. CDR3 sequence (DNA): TGTGCCACCAGCCCATTGGACAGGGCCACCTATGGCTACACCTTC.

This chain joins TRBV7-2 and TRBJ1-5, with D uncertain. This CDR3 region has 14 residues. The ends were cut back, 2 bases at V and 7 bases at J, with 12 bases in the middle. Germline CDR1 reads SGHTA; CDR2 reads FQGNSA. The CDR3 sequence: CASSLLGESQPQHF. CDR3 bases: TGTGCCAGCAGCTTATTGGGTGAGTCACAGCCCCAGCATTTT.

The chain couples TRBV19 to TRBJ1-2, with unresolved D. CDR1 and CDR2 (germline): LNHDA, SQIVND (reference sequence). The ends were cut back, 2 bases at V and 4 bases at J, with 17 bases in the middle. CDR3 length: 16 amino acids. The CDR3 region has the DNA TGTGCCAGTAGTATAAGATTCCAGGAGGGTATCTATGGCTACACCTTC. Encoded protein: CASSIRFQEGIYGYTF.

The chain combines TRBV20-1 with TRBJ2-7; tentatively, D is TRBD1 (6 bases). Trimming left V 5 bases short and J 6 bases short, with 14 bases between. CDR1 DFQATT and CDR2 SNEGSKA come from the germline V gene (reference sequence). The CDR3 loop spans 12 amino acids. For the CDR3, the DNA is TGCAGTGCTGGAGTACAGGGCAGCGAGCAGTACTTC. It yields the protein CSAGVQGSEQYF.

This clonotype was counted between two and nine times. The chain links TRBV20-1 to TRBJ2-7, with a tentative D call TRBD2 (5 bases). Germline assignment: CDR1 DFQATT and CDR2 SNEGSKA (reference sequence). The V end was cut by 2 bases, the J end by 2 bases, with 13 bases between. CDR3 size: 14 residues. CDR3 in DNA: TGCAGTGCTAGAAAACGGGATCTCCCCTACGAGCAGTACTTC. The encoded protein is CSARKRDLPYEQYF.

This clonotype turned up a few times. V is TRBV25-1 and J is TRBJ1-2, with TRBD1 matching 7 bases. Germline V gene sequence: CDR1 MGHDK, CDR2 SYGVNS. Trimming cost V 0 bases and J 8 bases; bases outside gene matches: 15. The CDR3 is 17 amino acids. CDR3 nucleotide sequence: TGTGCCAGCAGTGAATATCAGAATCCGGGGACAGTCGGGGGCTACACCTTC. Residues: CASSEYQNPGTVGGYTF.

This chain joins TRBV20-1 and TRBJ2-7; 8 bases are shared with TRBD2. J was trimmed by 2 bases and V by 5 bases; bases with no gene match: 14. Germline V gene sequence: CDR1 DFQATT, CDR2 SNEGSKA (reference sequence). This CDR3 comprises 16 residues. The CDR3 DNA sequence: TGCAGTGCTCCAGGACTAGCAAATGGGGTAGCCTACGAGCAGTACTTC. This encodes CSAPGLANGVAYEQYF.

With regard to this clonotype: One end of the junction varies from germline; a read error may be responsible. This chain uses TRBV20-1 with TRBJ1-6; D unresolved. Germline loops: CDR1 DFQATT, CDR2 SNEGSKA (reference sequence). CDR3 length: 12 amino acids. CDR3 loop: CSAAFGESPLRF. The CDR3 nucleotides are TGCAGTGCGGCTTTTGGGGAATCACCCCTCCGCTTT.

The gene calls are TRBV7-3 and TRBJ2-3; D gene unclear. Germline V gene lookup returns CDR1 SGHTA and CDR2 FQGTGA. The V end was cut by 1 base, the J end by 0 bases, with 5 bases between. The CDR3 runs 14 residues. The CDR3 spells CASSLSGSTDTQYF. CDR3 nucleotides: TGTGCCAGCAGCTTAAGCGGAAGCACAGATACGCAGTATTTT. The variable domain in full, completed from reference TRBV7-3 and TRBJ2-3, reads GAGVSQTPSNKVTEKGKYVELRCDPISGHTALYWYRQSLGQGPEFLIYFQGTGAADDSGLPNDRFFAVRPEGSVSTLKIQRTERGDSAVYLCASSLSGSTDTQYFGPGTRLTVL.

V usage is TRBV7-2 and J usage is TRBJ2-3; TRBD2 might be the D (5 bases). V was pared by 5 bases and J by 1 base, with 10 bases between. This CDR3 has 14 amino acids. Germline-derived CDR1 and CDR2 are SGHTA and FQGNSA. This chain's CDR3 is CASSADGGTDTQYF. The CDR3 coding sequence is TGTGCCAGCAGCGCAGACGGGGGCACAGATACGCAGTATTTT. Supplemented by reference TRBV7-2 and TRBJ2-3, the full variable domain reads GAGVSQSPSNKVTEKGKDVELRCDPISGHTALYWYRQSLGQGLEFLIYFQGNSAPDKSGLPSDRFSAERTGGSVSTLTIQRTQQEDSAVYLCASSADGGTDTQYFGPGTRLTVL.

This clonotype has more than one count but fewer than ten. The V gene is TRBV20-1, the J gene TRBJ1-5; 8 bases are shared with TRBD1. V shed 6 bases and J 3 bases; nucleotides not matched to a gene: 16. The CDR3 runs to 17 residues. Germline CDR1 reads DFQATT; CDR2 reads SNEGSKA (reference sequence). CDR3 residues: CSAPKPGTGLNNQPQHF. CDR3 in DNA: TGCAGTGCACCCAAACCCGGGACAGGCCTCAACAATCAGCCCCAGCATTTT.

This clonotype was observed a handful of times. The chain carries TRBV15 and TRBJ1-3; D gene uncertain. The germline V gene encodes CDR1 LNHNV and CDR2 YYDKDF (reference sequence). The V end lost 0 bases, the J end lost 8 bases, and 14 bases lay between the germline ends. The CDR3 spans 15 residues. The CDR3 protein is CATSRDGSPSDTIYF. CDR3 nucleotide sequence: TGTGCCACCAGCAGAGATGGGTCCCCCTCGGACACCATATATTTT.

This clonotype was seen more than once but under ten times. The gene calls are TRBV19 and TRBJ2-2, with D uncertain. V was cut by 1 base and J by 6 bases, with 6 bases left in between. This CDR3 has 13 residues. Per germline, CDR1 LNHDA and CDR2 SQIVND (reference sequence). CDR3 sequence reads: CASSIGSSGELFF. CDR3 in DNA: TGTGCCAGTAGTATAGGTTCCTCCGGGGAGCTGTTTTTT.

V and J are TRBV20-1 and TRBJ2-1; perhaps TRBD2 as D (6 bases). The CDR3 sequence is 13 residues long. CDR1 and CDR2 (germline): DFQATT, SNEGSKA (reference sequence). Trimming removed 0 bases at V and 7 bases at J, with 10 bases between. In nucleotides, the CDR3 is TGCAGTGCTAGAGAGTTGACTAGGAATGAGCAGTTCTTC. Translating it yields CSARELTRNEQFF.

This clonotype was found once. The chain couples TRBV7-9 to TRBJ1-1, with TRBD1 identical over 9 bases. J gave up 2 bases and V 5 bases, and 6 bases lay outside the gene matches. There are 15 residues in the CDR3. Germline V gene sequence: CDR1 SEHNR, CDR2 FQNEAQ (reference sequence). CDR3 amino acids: CASSTQTGGNTEAFF. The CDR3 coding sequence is TGTGCCAGCAGCACCCAGACAGGGGGAAACACTGAAGCTTTCTTT. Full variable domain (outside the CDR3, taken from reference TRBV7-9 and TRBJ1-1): DTGVSQNPRHKITKRGQNVTFRCDPISEHNRLYWYRQTLGQGPEFLTYFQNEAQLEKSRLLSDRFSAERPKGSFSTLEIQRTEQGDSAMYLCASSTQTGGNTEAFFGQGTRLTVV.

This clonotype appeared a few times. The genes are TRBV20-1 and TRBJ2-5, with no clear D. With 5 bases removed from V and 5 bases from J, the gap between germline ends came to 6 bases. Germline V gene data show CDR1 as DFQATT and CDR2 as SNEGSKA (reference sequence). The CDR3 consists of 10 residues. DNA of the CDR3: TGCAGTGCTGCGGTCGAGACCCAGTACTTC. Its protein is CSAAVETQYF.

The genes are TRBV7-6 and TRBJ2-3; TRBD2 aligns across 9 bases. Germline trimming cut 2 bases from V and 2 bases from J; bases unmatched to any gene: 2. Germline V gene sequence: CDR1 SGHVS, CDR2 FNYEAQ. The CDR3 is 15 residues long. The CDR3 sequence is CASSLSGGFTDTQYF. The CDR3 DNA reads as TGTGCCAGCAGCTTAAGCGGGGGGTTCACAGATACGCAGTATTTT.

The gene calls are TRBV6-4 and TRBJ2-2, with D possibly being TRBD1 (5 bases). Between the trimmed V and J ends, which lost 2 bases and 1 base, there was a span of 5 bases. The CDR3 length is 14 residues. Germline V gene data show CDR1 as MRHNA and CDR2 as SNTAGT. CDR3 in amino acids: CASSDRGNTGELFF. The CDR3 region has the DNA TGTGCCAGCAGTGACAGGGGGAACACCGGGGAGCTGTTTTTT.

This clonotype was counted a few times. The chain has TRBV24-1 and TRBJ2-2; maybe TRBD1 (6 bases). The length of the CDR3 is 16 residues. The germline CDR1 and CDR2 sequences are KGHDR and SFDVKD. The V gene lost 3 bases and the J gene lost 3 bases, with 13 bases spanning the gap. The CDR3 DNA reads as TGTGCCACCAGTGATGCCTCAGGGGCCTACACCGGGGAGCTGTTTTTT. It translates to CATSDASGAYTGELFF.